Below are 4 T cell receptor beta chains sequenced from a single sample in a study of OX40 agonist ivuxolimab in advanced cancers. Sequenced by immunoSEQ multiplex PCR; TCRdb stores in-frame clones only, minus some. The repertoire holds tens of thousands of clones, around 92% seen once, with roughly 15% in the top ten. The sample in question was CD4+ or CD8+ T cells sorted from blood, obtained in a trial of the OX40 agonist ivuxolimab. The receptors originated from an adult with an advanced solid tumor such as melanoma, head and neck, liver or kidney cancer.

The chain uses TRBV19 and TRBJ2-7; the D is unclear. This CDR3 is built from 13 residues. Germline V lookup: CDR1 LNHDA, CDR2 SQIVND (reference sequence). The V and J ends lost 3 bases and 4 bases respectively, with 10 bases between them. Here the CDR3 reads CASSIRETYEQYF. CDR3 bases: TGTGCCAGTAGTATTCGTGAGACTTACGAGCAGTACTTC.

This chain uses TRBV27 with TRBJ1-3; 7 bases map to TRBD1. Germline CDR1 and CDR2: MNHEY and SMNVEV (reference sequence). Trimming removed 10 bases from V and 2 bases from J; junction bases left unmatched: 11. The CDR3 loop spans 15 amino acids. CDR3 sequence: CATSLGRGPGNTIYF. The DNA of the CDR3 is TGTGCCACCAGCCTGGGGAGGGGGCCTGGAAACACCATATATTTT.

This chain joins TRBV27 and TRBJ2-1; 7 nucleotides align to TRBD1. J lost 0 bases, V lost 0 bases, and 2 bases had no gene match. The CDR3 has 16 amino acids. CDR1 is MNHEY and CDR2 is SMNVEV in the germline V gene (reference sequence). The CDR3 sequence: CASSLSGQSSYNEQFF. Written as DNA, the CDR3 is TGTGCCAGCAGTTTATCGGGACAGAGCTCCTACAATGAGCAGTTCTTC.

The chain uses TRBV11-3 and TRBJ2-1; 7 bases are a match to TRBD1. V dropped 6 bases and J dropped 3; count of bases not matched to a gene: 5. CDR1 is SGHNT and CDR2 is YENEEA in the germline V gene. The CDR3 contains 14 residues. The CDR3, as DNA: TGTGCCAGCAGAAGCCGGGACAGCTACAATGAGCAGTTCTTC. It specifies CASRSRDSYNEQFF.